This T cell receptor (beta chain) appears in the sequencing data of a study of blood T cell repertoires in COVID-19. In the study overall: Italy, Spain and the United States were the sources of the convalescent and acute COVID-19 samples.

Trimming removed 0 bases from V and 2 bases from J; junction bases left unmatched: 4. This CDR3 region has 16 residues. Germline assignment: CDR1 KGHSH and CDR2 LQKENI. Libraries were prepared by immunoSEQ multiplex PCR; TCRdb keeps only in-frame clonotypes and omits some of them. The table lists under 350,000 clones, 80% to 90% of them singletons, with around 4% in the top ten. The rearrangement uses TRBV18 and TRBJ1-3; 7 bases fit TRBD1. Sequences were obtained from PBMCs or T cells enriched from blood (not recorded which). This TCR derives from a woman aged 40 to 50 with acute COVID-19. This chain's CDR3 is CASSPPPGGTGNTIYF. The CDR3 nucleotides are TGTGCCAGCTCACCACCCCCAGGGGGTACTGGAAACACCATATATTTT.